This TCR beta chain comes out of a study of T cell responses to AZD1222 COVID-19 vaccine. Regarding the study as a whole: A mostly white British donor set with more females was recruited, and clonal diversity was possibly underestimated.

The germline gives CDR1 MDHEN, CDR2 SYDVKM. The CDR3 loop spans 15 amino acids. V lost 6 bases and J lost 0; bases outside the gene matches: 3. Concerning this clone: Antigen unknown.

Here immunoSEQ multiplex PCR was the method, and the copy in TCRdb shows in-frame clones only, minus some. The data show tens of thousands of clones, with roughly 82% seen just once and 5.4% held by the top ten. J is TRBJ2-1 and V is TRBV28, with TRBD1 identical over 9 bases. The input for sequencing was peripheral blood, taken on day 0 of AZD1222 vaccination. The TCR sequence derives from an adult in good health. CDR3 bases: TGTGCCAGCAGGACAGGGGGGGTCTCCTACAATGAGCAGTTCTTC. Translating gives CASRTGGVSYNEQFF.